This T cell receptor beta chain stems from a study of neurological immune-mediated disorders. On the study more broadly: The roughly 34 multiple sclerosis patients comprised 31 relapsing-remitting and 3 secondary progressive cases.

Study-level points and caveats: CDR3 amino acid sequences of expanded clones were not shared across subjects, a result suggesting private repertoires in all groups. The repertoires of 18 of 34 multiple sclerosis patients fell into one related-CDR3 cluster (a possible signature) under phylogenetic grouping.

CDR3 length: 13 amino acids. Per germline, CDR1 DFQATT and CDR2 SNEGSKA (reference sequence). Between the trimmed V and J ends, which lost 6 bases and 9 bases, there was a span of 18 bases. This clonotype was counted many times. Its antigen remains unidentified. The making of cDNA relied on 5'RACE with 10-nucleotide random UMIs. TCRdb used MiXCR to reprocess the 5' RACE reads, holding one entry per CDR3 protein. The profile covers around 66,000 distinct CDR3 sequences, with 5.2% appearing a single time and around 2.8% taken by the ten largest. Sequencing used PBMCs. This TCR was sampled from a woman under 40 with multiple sclerosis. The V call is TRBV20-1, the J call TRBJ1-5; TRBD1 is a possible D gene (6 bases). CDR3 residues: CSARADSRGPQHF. Written as DNA, the CDR3 is TGCAGTGCCCGAGCGGACAGTCGCGGGCCCCAGCATTTT.